This is a list of T cell receptor beta chains from one sample in a study of blood T cell repertoires in COVID-19. Assay used: immunoSEQ multiplex PCR; TCRdb lists only in-frame clones, some missing. The table has about 440,000 clones, roughly 90% seen once. Material for sequencing was peripheral blood. These receptors were obtained from a young woman with acute or convalescent COVID-19. Both conserved end residues are part of each CDR3. The order of the fields is D gene, V gene, J gene, clone size, CDR3 protein, CDR3 DNA. D genes are given only for firm matches. Where a row states a size, it is once, few, many or the class of an expanded clone; other rows omit it.

>.|TRBV9|TRBJ2-1|.
CASSVGGGTYNEQFF
TGTGCCAGCAGCGTAGGTGGGGGGACCTACAATGAGCAGTTCTTC
>TRBD1|TRBV29-1|TRBJ1-1|.
CSVDSGTGISKAFF
TGCAGCGTTGACTCCGGGACAGGAATATCGAAAGCTTTCTTT
>.|TRBV24-1|TRBJ1-2|.
CATSETGDGYTF
TGTGCCACCAGTGAGACGGGGGATGGCTACACCTTC
>.|TRBV5-1|TRBJ2-1|.
CATKTGTTYNEQFF
TGCGCCACCAAGACCGGGACAACCTACAATGAGCAGTTCTTC
>.|TRBV4-1|TRBJ2-2|.
CASSLPGAIGELFF
TGCGCCAGCAGCCTCCCTGGGGCCATCGGGGAGCTGTTTTTT
>.|TRBV3-1/TRBV3-2|TRBJ1-1|.
CASSQGHRDGAFF
TGTGCCAGCAGCCAGGGACACCGTGATGGAGCTTTCTTT
>.|TRBV27|TRBJ2-3|.
CASSLFAGAGDTQYF
TGTGCCAGCAGTTTATTCGCGGGGGCGGGAGATACGCAGTATTTT
>.|TRBV7-8|TRBJ2-1|.
CASSLVGRYSYNEQFF
TGTGCCAGCAGCTTAGTTGGCCGATACTCCTACAATGAGCAGTTCTTC
>TRBD2|TRBV29-1|TRBJ2-3|.
CSAGAGGGTDTQYF
TGCAGCGCCGGAGCGGGGGGCGGGACAGATACGCAGTATTTT
>.|TRBV5-4|TRBJ1-3|.
CASSLGQRSSGNTIYF
TGTGCCAGCAGCTTGGGACAGCGATCCTCTGGAAACACCATATATTTT
>TRBD2|TRBV7-6|TRBJ2-2|.
CASSLAAAGVTGELFF
TGTGCCAGCAGCTTAGCGGCCGCGGGGGTCACCGGGGAGCTGTTTTTT
>TRBD2|TRBV24-1|TRBJ2-5|once
CATRFCGGAKETQYF
TGTGCCACCAGATTTTGCGGGGGGGCAAAGGAGACCCAGTACTTC
>TRBD2|TRBV4-1|TRBJ2-2|.
CASKPGLANTGELFF
TGCGCCAGCAAACCGGGACTAGCCAATACCGGGGAGCTGTTTTTT
>TRBD1|TRBV4-1|TRBJ2-1|.
CASSQGTGGGNEQFF
TGCGCCAGCAGCCAAGGGACAGGGGGAGGGAATGAGCAGTTCTTC
>TRBD2|TRBV6-5|TRBJ2-5|.
CASSYSAGGSEETQYF
TGTGCCAGCAGTTACTCAGCGGGGGGTTCCGAAGAGACCCAGTACTTC
>.|TRBV29-1|TRBJ2-1|.
CSERIGGAYNEQFF
TGCAGCGAACGCATAGGGGGGGCCTACAATGAGCAGTTCTTC
>.|TRBV2|TRBJ2-7|.
CASSGRETGEQYF
TGTGCCAGCAGTGGCAGAGAAACGGGCGAGCAGTACTTC
>TRBD2|TRBV28|TRBJ2-4|once
CASSSPSGGAAKNIQYF
TGTGCCAGCAGTTCCCCGTCGGGGGGAGCAGCCAAAAACATTCAGTACTTC
>.|TRBV7-9|TRBJ2-3|.
CASTRGGTDTQYF
TGTGCCAGCACCAGGGGCGGTACAGATACGCAGTATTTT
>TRBD2|TRBV5-6|TRBJ2-3|once
CASSFSGGVTDTQYF
TGTGCCAGCAGCTTTAGCGGGGGGGTCACAGATACGCAGTATTTT
>TRBD1|TRBV13|TRBJ2-2|.
CASSVQGSGELFF
TGTGCCAGCAGCGTACAGGGGTCCGGGGAGCTGTTTTTT
>.|TRBV13|TRBJ1-2|once
CASSPGGGVGYTF
TGTGCCAGCAGTCCGGGCGGGGGGGTAGGCTACACCTTC
>TRBD1|TRBV29-1|TRBJ2-7|.
CSVKQGAAYEQYF
TGCAGCGTCAAACAGGGGGCGGCCTACGAGCAGTACTTC
>TRBD1|TRBV28|TRBJ1-2|.
CASNYDRGSGDTF
TGTGCCAGCAATTACGACAGGGGGTCCGGCGACACCTTC
>.|TRBV4-1|TRBJ2-7|.
CASSQERVAYEQYF
TGCGCCAGCAGCCAAGAGAGGGTAGCCTACGAGCAGTACTTC
>TRBD1|TRBV2|TRBJ1-4|.
CASSVGQINEKLFF
TGTGCCAGCAGTGTGGGACAGATTAATGAAAAACTGTTTTTT
>.|TRBV11-1|TRBJ1-1|.
CASSLVQAMNTEAFF
TGTGCCAGCAGCTTAGTACAGGCAATGAACACTGAAGCTTTCTTT
>.|TRBV9|TRBJ2-1|.
CASSVSGSSSYNEQFF
TGTGCCAGCAGCGTTTCAGGTTCGAGCTCCTACAATGAGCAGTTCTTC
>TRBD2|TRBV6-8|TRBJ2-1|.
CARESSRTSGRPRTNEQFF
TGTGCCAGGGAGTCATCTCGGACTAGCGGGCGACCTCGGACCAATGAGCAGTTCTTC
>.|TRBV5-1|TRBJ1-3|.
CASSLSNSGNTIYF
TGCGCCAGCAGCTTGTCAAACTCTGGAAACACCATATATTTT
>TRBD2|TRBV5-6|TRBJ2-7|.
CASSLGLAGGLSEQYF
TGTGCCAGCAGCCTGGGACTAGCGGGGGGACTAAGCGAGCAGTACTTC
>TRBD1|TRBV28|TRBJ1-1|.
CASRNRGQAFF
TGTGCCAGCAGAAACAGGGGGCAAGCTTTCTTT
>TRBD1|TRBV4-1|TRBJ1-5|few
CASSQTGDQPQHF
TGCGCCAGCAGCCAGACAGGGGATCAGCCCCAGCATTTT
>TRBD1|TRBV11-2|TRBJ1-1|.
CASSLGEDRDNTEAFF
TGTGCCAGCAGCTTAGGGGAGGACAGGGACAACACTGAAGCTTTCTTT
>TRBD1|TRBV2|TRBJ2-7|once
CASSEDRGPYEQYF
TGTGCCAGCAGTGAAGACAGGGGACCCTACGAGCAGTACTTC
>.|TRBV27|TRBJ1-5|few
CASSRSAQGYPGNQPQHF
TGTGCCAGCAGCCGATCGGCCCAGGGTTATCCTGGCAATCAGCCCCAGCATTTT
>.|TRBV30|TRBJ1-1|.
CAWSSQGNTEAFF
TGTGCCTGGAGTTCACAGGGGAACACTGAAGCTTTCTTT
>.|TRBV6-1|TRBJ1-6|few
CASSESQGRTTAAPLHF
TGTGCCAGCAGTGAATCCCAAGGACGGACTACAGCGGCACCCCTCCACTTT
>TRBD2|TRBV4-1|TRBJ2-2|.
CASSQVDGGAGELFF
TGCGCCAGCAGCCAAGTTGACGGGGGGGCCGGGGAGCTGTTTTTT
>.|TRBV6-5|TRBJ2-2|.
CASSYSGQFLTGELFF
TGTGCCAGCAGTTACTCCGGACAGTTCCTCACCGGGGAGCTGTTTTTT
>.|TRBV5-1|TRBJ2-2|.
CASSRGSGVTNTGELFF
TGCGCCAGCAGCAGAGGCTCCGGGGTTACGAACACCGGGGAGCTGTTTTTT
>.|TRBV24-1|TRBJ2-5|once
CATSGQRETQYF
TGTGCCACCAGTGGACAGCGAGAGACCCAGTACTTC
>.|TRBV5-6|TRBJ1-4|once
CASSLDREVEEKLFF
TGTGCCAGCAGCTTGGACAGGGAAGTGGAGGAAAAACTGTTTTTT
>TRBD2|TRBV2|TRBJ2-7|.
CASGRGTYEQYF
TGTGCCAGTGGGAGGGGAACCTACGAGCAGTACTTC
>TRBD1|TRBV27|TRBJ2-7|.
CASSLTGGIYEQYF
TGTGCCAGCAGTCTGACAGGGGGCATCTACGAGCAGTACTTC